This T cell receptor beta chain appears in the sequencing data of a study of cytomegalovirus exposure and HLA in healthy donors. General study results and limits: The classifier reportedly diagnosed cytomegalovirus status with high specificity and sensitivity. According to the study, approximately 150 TCR beta chains were cytomegalovirus-associated. Most sequenced TCRs were rare (though some public TCRs occurred in many donors).

Germline V gene data show CDR1 as MNHEY and CDR2 as SVGAGI. V lost 6 bases and J lost 6; bases outside the gene matches: 7. The CDR3 covers 14 residues. Note on this clone: Its matching antigen is unknown.

The PCR used 60 Vbeta and 13 Jbeta primers. Data came from immunoSEQ multiplex PCR; TCRdb stores just in-frame clones and leaves some out. The sample has approximately 98,000 clones; around two thirds are singletons. This clonotype was obtained from a male donor in good health and CMV-seronegative. Sequenced input: PBMCs. V and J are TRBV6-5 and TRBJ2-2; 7 bases fit TRBD2. In nucleotides, the CDR3 is TGTGCCAGCAGAGCCAGCGGGAAGGCCGGGGAGCTGTTTTTT. Its protein product is CASRASGKAGELFF.